This T cell receptor beta chain was identified during a study of T cells in Graves' hyperthyroidism and ophthalmopathy. This clonotype was counted a few times. Its matching antigen is unknown. Newly diagnosed hyperthyroidism, duration under 2 months, in patients aged 18 to 65. The PBMCs were taken from more than 8 ml of fresh peripheral blood. Trimming cost V 2 bases and J 3 bases, with 17 bases left between them. This CDR3 contains 16 residues. CDR1 MGHRA and CDR2 YSYEKL come from the germline V gene. Points from the study as a whole: Blood also showed most of the thyroid clonotypes that were expanded above 0.001.

Amplification of TCR beta CDR3 regions was performed using RNA transcripts as template. TCR CDR3 underwent first-round RT-PCR with the HTBI primer set. TCRdb processed the multiplex PCR reads anew with MiXCR; each CDR3 protein has one entry. The sample carries some 760,000 distinct CDR3 sequences, approximately 14% recorded once. The clonotype comes from a young woman with Graves' hyperthyroidism. Sequenced input: blood. The V call is TRBV4-1, the J call TRBJ2-7, with a weak D call TRBD2 (5 bases). CDR3: CASSQPGIRNIYEQYF. CDR3 bases: TGCGCCAGCAGCCAACCCGGGATCCGGAACATCTACGAGCAGTACTTC.